This T cell receptor beta chain emerged from a study of beta chain features in type 1 diabetes. The sequenced template was cDNA made from the entire isolated RNA. Assay: immunoSEQ multiplex PCR; the TCRdb copy retains only in-frame clones and omits some. The repertoire holds around 250,000 clones, more than 65% seen once, with 0.053% in the top ten. J lost 6 bases, V lost 6 bases, and 5 bases had no gene match. The CDR3 has 14 amino acids. Germline assignment: CDR1 MNHEY and CDR2 SVGAGI. The chain links TRBV6-5 to TRBJ1-6; TRBD1 matches 7 bases. The specimen was naive CD4+ T cells from blood. The TCR originated in a man under 40 in good health. The CDR3 DNA reads as TGTGCCAGCAGGACTACAGGGGTTAATTCACCCCTCCACTTT. This sequence encodes CASRTTGVNSPLHF.